Listed below are T cell receptor beta chains from one sample, sequenced in a study of T-cell reconstitution after alpha-beta-depleted transplantation in children. TCRdb re-called the PCR reads through MiXCR, storing one row per CDR3 protein. The sample shows more than 200,000 distinct CDR3 sequences, 20% to 30% of them seen only once. This sample comprised PBMCs, obtained before TCRalphabeta/CD19-depleted stem cell transplant. The receptors were sampled from a girl aged 2-10 years with Fanconi anemia, due to receive a stem cell transplant. The CDR3 runs from the conserved cysteine through the conserved F or W. The D gene is left open where the match is weak. A row's size may be missing; if present it is once, few, many or a size class.

size	J	D	V	CDR3	DNA
many	TRBJ2-7	TRBD2	TRBV7-9	CASSASGRAYEQYF	TGTGCCAGCAGCGCTAGCGGGAGGGCGTACGAGCAGTACTTC
many	TRBJ1-2	-	TRBV5-1	CASSLGKDRGYTF	TGCGCCAGCAGCTTGGGGAAGGACCGTGGCTACACCTTC
few	TRBJ2-7	-	TRBV20-1	CSAIRRGPGEQYF	TGCAGTGCTATCCGACGAGGTCCAGGGGAGCAGTACTTC
-	TRBJ1-2	-	TRBV12-3/TRBV12-4	CASRKSVAGRDGYTF	TGTGCCAGCAGAAAATCTGTCGCAGGGAGGGATGGCTACACCTTC
-	TRBJ2-1	-	TRBV21-1	CASSVGRVFCYNEQFF	TGTGCCAGCTCTGTTGGCCGTGTGTTTTGTTACAATGAGCAGTTCTTC
-	TRBJ2-7	TRBD2	TRBV12-3/TRBV12-4	CASSLTASGTVAEQYF	TGTGCCAGCAGTTTAACGGCTAGCGGGACGGTAGCCGAGCAGTACTTC
many	TRBJ2-1	-	TRBV7-3	CASSLERHDNEQFF	TGTGCCAGCAGCTTAGAAAGGCATGACAATGAGCAGTTCTTC
-	TRBJ2-7	-	TRBV27	CASSLSLFYEQYF	TGTGCCAGCAGTTTATCACTTTTCTACGAGCAGTACTTC
many	TRBJ2-3	-	TRBV20-1	CSAPRVEGYTDTQYF	TGCAGTGCTCCCCGGGTAGAAGGTTACACAGATACGCAGTATTTT
once	TRBJ2-2	-	TRBV20-1	CSARDRVNTGELFF	TGCAGTGCTAGAGATCGAGTGAACACCGGGGAGCTGTTTTTT
many	TRBJ2-1	TRBD2	TRBV15	CATSRGTSGVGHNEQFF	TGTGCCACCAGCAGAGGAACTAGCGGAGTCGGACACAATGAGCAGTTCTTC
-	TRBJ1-1	TRBD1	TRBV4-1	CASSQRPGTGTEKAFF	TGCGCCAGCAGCCAACGTCCCGGGACAGGGACCGAAAAAGCTTTCTTT
-	TRBJ2-5	TRBD2	TRBV28	CASSPVGGLRAQYF	TGTGCCAGCAGTCCCGTGGGGGGGTTGAGAGCCCAGTACTTC
many	TRBJ2-1	-	TRBV14	CASSQADSSSYNEQFF	TGTGCCAGCAGCCAAGCCGACAGCAGCTCCTACAATGAGCAGTTCTTC
-	TRBJ2-2	-	TRBV4-2	CASSQGEASEAGELFF	TGTGCCAGCAGCCAAGGGGAGGCTAGCGAGGCCGGGGAGCTGTTTTTT
many	TRBJ2-1	TRBD2	TRBV6-2/TRBV6-3	CASCPGTSGGLYSYNEQFF	TGTGCCAGCTGCCCGGGGACTAGCGGGGGGCTTTACTCCTACAATGAGCAGTTCTTC
-	TRBJ2-5	-	TRBV7-9	CASSFRSRETQYF	TGTGCCAGCAGCTTTCGGAGCAGGGAGACCCAGTACTTC
few	TRBJ2-5	-	TRBV6-5	CASSYLWEQETQYF	TGTGCCAGCAGTTACCTCTGGGAACAAGAGACCCAGTACTTC
many	TRBJ1-2	TRBD1	TRBV29-1	CSVGTGYGYTF	TGCAGCGTCGGGACAGGGTATGGCTACACCTTC
-	TRBJ2-3	TRBD2	TRBV28	CASSLWRGLAGSTDTQYF	TGTGCCAGCAGTTTATGGCGGGGGCTAGCGGGGAGCACAGATACGCAGTATTTT
-	TRBJ2-7	-	TRBV7-2	CASSLSTNSYEQYF	TGTGCCAGCAGCTTATCGACAAACTCCTACGAGCAGTACTTC
-	TRBJ2-3	-	TRBV28	CASSFMLPGTDTQYF	TGTGCCAGCAGTTTTATGCTGCCCGGCACAGATACGCAGTATTTT
many	TRBJ2-1	TRBD1	TRBV12-3/TRBV12-4	CASASRDRGPGGNEQFF	TGTGCCAGCGCAAGTCGGGACAGGGGGCCGGGGGGCAATGAGCAGTTCTTC
few	TRBJ2-7	-	TRBV5-1	CASSLLGREQYF	TGCGCCAGCAGCTTGTTAGGGCGCGAGCAGTACTTC
many	TRBJ2-3	-	TRBV6-5	CASTLPDLTDTQYF	TGTGCCAGCACCCTTCCCGACCTCACAGATACGCAGTATTTT
-	TRBJ2-1	-	TRBV27	CASSQGGPQFF	TGTGCCAGCAGTCAAGGGGGTCCCCAGTTCTTC
many	TRBJ2-5	TRBD2	TRBV12-3/TRBV12-4	CASRGTSGMKTQYF	TGTGCCAGCAGGGGGACTAGCGGGATGAAGACCCAGTACTTC
few	TRBJ2-7	-	TRBV5-1	CASSSSPEGSISQQYF	TGCGCCAGCAGCTCCTCTCCGGAGGGGAGCATTTCACAGCAGTACTTC
-	TRBJ2-7	-	TRBV13	CASSLTVRSYEQYF	TGTGCCAGCAGCTTAACGGTGCGCAGCTACGAGCAGTACTTC
many	TRBJ1-6	-	TRBV4-2	CASSQTRTESGYNSPLHF	TGTGCCAGCAGCCAAACTAGGACCGAAAGTGGTTATAATTCACCCCTCCACTTT
-	TRBJ1-6	-	TRBV20-1	CSLIRGNNSPLHF	TGCAGTCTTATAAGGGGAAATAATTCACCCCTCCACTTT
-	TRBJ1-2	TRBD1	TRBV29-1	CSAGRGQGDGYTF	TGCAGCGCCGGGAGGGGACAGGGAGATGGCTACACCTTC
few	TRBJ2-3	TRBD1	TRBV20-1	CSASRSGGDTQYF	TGCAGTGCTTCCCGTTCAGGGGGAGATACGCAGTATTTT